Below, 7 T cell receptor beta chains from the same sample are listed, as sequenced in a study of blood T cell repertoires in COVID-19. The method was immunoSEQ multiplex PCR; TCRdb's version includes in-frame clones alone and lacks a portion of them. The sample records tens of thousands of clones, more than 80% being singletons. The sample consisted of peripheral blood. The receptors come from a man between 50 and 59 years old with COVID-19, enrolled during active disease.

The chain's CDR3 is CASSAGLMNTEAFF. Written as DNA, the CDR3 is TGTGCCAGCAGCGCCGGACTTATGAACACTGAAGCTTTCTTT. The chain is built from TRBV6-6 and TRBJ1-1, with unresolved D. There are 14 residues in the CDR3. Germline V gene lookup returns CDR1 MNHNY and CDR2 SVGAGI (reference sequence). Trimming shortened V by 6 bases and J by 0 bases, and 11 bases separated the two germline ends.

The rearrangement links TRBV6-5 to TRBJ2-7; a possible D gene is TRBD1 (6 bases). CDR1 and CDR2 from the germline V gene are MNHEY and SVGAGI. The CDR3 spans 14 residues. V was trimmed by 0 bases and J by 4 bases, leaving 10 bases between them. In nucleotides, the CDR3 is TGTGCCAGCAGTTACTCGAGAACAGGGTACGAGCAGTACTTC. Protein: CASSYSRTGYEQYF.

The gene calls are TRBV29-1 and TRBJ1-1; perhaps TRBD1 as D (5 bases). The CDR3 is 13 amino acids. Germline V gene lookup returns CDR1 SQVTM and CDR2 ANQGSEA. Trimming cost V 8 bases and J 3 bases, with 16 bases left between them. The CDR3 here is CSSTGDGDTEAFF. DNA for the CDR3: TGCAGCTCCACGGGGGATGGGGACACTGAAGCTTTCTTT.

The V call is TRBV30, the J call TRBJ1-2; the D gene is possibly TRBD1 (5 bases). Germline-derived CDR1 and CDR2 are GTSNPN and SVGIG (reference sequence). Trimming took 4 bases from V and 4 from J, leaving 16 bases between them. The CDR3 is 14 amino acids. For the CDR3, the DNA is TGTGCCTGGAAGGGGCCCAGAGGCAGCTATGGCTACACCTTC. Its protein product is CAWKGPRGSYGYTF.

The J gene is TRBJ1-1, the V gene TRBV10-3, with a weak D call TRBD1 (5 bases). Per germline, CDR1 ENHRY and CDR2 SYGVKD. The ends were cut back, 7 bases at V and 5 bases at J, with 11 bases in the middle. This CDR3 region has 12 residues. The CDR3 DNA follows: TGTGCCATCACGACGGAGGGGACTGAAGCTTTCTTT. Protein sequence: CAITTEGTEAFF.

In nucleotides, the CDR3 is TGTGCCGGCCGGGGGGTCTTAGCCAAAAACATTCAGTACTTC. It codes for CAGRGVLAKNIQYF. The J gene is TRBJ2-4, the V gene TRBV27; 7 bases fit TRBD2. The CDR3 covers 14 residues. Germline trimming cut 11 bases from V and 0 bases from J; bases unmatched to any gene: 7. Germline assignment: CDR1 MNHEY and CDR2 SMNVEV (reference sequence).

The chain links TRBV19 to TRBJ1-6, with 7 bases aligning to TRBD1. The junction had 9 bases not matched to a gene; V was cut back by 5 bases and J by 8 bases. The CDR3 has 15 residues. Germline lookup yields CDR1 LNHDA and CDR2 SQIVND (reference sequence). This CDR3 reads CASSYQTGWDSPLHF. CDR3 nucleotides: TGTGCCAGTAGTTACCAGACAGGGTGGGATTCACCCCTCCACTTT.